A selection of T cell receptor beta chains follows, all from one sample in a study of PD-1 blockade in classical Hodgkin lymphoma. Sequenced by immunoSEQ multiplex PCR; TCRdb stores in-frame clones only, minus some. Here the sample spans tens of thousands of clones, roughly 80% being singletons. The sample consisted of CD4+ T cells from blood, taken at baseline. These TCRs come from a human donor with classical Hodgkin lymphoma. Both conserved end residues are part of each CDR3. Fields, in order: D gene, V gene, J gene, clone size, CDR3 protein, CDR3 DNA. A D gene is named only where the DNA matches it firmly. Only part of the rows carry a size: once, few, many, or a class if the clone is expanded.

TRBD2	TRBV5-1	TRBJ2-5	-	CASSLEPSGGVYQETQYF	TGCGCCAGCAGCTTGGAACCTAGCGGGGGGGTGTACCAAGAGACCCAGTACTTC
-	TRBV7-8	TRBJ2-5	-	CASSLLGTQTQETQYF	TGTGCCAGCAGCTTATTGGGGACACAGACCCAAGAGACCCAGTACTTC
-	TRBV5-4	TRBJ2-7	-	CASSFPAAGLDRVAREQYF	TGTGCCAGCAGCTTTCCGGCCGCGGGGTTAGACAGGGTAGCGCGGGAGCAGTACTTC
-	TRBV7-2	TRBJ1-4	-	CASSLGGLSNEKLFF	TGTGCCAGCAGCTTAGGTGGACTCTCTAATGAAAAACTGTTTTTT
TRBD1	TRBV2	TRBJ1-2	few	CASSLGQVNGYTF	TGTGCCAGCAGCCTGGGACAGGTTAATGGCTACACCTTC
-	TRBV15	TRBJ2-7	-	CATSRDRGSYEQYF	TGTGCCACCAGCAGAGACAGGGGATCGTACGAGCAGTACTTC
-	TRBV19	TRBJ2-7	-	CASSIAARTYEQYF	TGTGCCAGTAGTATAGCTGCCAGGACCTACGAGCAGTACTTC
TRBD2	TRBV30	TRBJ2-3	-	CAWSATSGGGTQYF	TGTGCCTGGAGTGCGACTAGCGGGGGGGGGACGCAGTATTTT
-	TRBV7-5	TRBJ1-5	-	CARSLELGRGSNQPQHF	TGTGCCAGAAGCTTAGAGCTGGGAAGAGGGAGCAATCAGCCCCAGCATTTT
-	TRBV2	TRBJ1-3	-	CASGPGIGNTIYF	TGTGCCAGCGGGCCAGGGATTGGAAACACCATATATTTT
-	TRBV27	TRBJ1-5	-	CASKEHSNQPQHF	TGTGCCAGCAAAGAACATAGCAATCAGCCCCAGCATTTT
TRBD1	TRBV11-2	TRBJ2-2	few	CASSSGTGNTGELFF	TGTGCCAGCAGCTCCGGGACAGGAAACACCGGGGAGCTGTTTTTT
TRBD1	TRBV7-9	TRBJ1-4	-	CASSLGQGAEKLFF	TGTGCCAGCAGCTTAGGACAGGGAGCTGAAAAACTGTTTTTT
-	TRBV5-1	TRBJ1-1	-	CASRREGETEAFF	TGCGCCAGCAGGCGGGAAGGGGAGACTGAAGCTTTCTTT
TRBD1	TRBV4-2	TRBJ1-2	-	CASSLAGTGDSTGGYTF	TGTGCCAGCAGCTTGGCCGGGACAGGGGACTCTACGGGGGGCTACACCTTC
-	TRBV19	TRBJ2-7	-	CASSTPWPWPYEQYF	TGTGCCAGTAGTACCCCTTGGCCCTGGCCCTACGAGCAGTACTTC
-	TRBV30	TRBJ1-1	few	CAWGGLMPEAFF	TGTGCCTGGGGTGGACTGATGCCTGAAGCTTTCTTT
TRBD1	TRBV30	TRBJ2-7	-	CAWSPMGWGQPGQGAYEQYF	TGTGCCTGGAGTCCGATGGGGTGGGGACAACCGGGACAGGGGGCCTACGAGCAGTACTTC
TRBD1	TRBV5-8	TRBJ1-2	-	CASSGIPGQGIFIYGYTF	TGTGCCAGCAGCGGTATTCCGGGACAGGGGATTTTTATCTATGGCTACACCTTC
TRBD2	TRBV13	TRBJ2-1	-	CASSDTSGGPDAIF	TGTGCCAGCAGCGACACTAGCGGGGGGCCCGATGCGATCTTC
-	TRBV11-2	TRBJ1-3	-	CASSRRTGTVLVTGNTIYF	TGTGCCAGCAGCCGTAGAACAGGGACGGTTTTGGTAACTGGAAACACCATATATTTT
-	TRBV18	TRBJ1-3	few	CASSPRFPDSGNTIYF	TGTGCCAGCTCGCCCAGGTTCCCCGACTCTGGAAACACCATATATTTT
-	TRBV2	TRBJ1-2	-	CASWGVDGYTF	TGTGCCAGCTGGGGGGTTGATGGCTACACCTTC
TRBD2	TRBV6-1	TRBJ2-3	-	CASSRLAGSAGTQYF	TGTGCCAGCAGTCGACTAGCGGGGTCCGCCGGAACGCAGTATTTT
-	TRBV27	TRBJ1-5	-	CASSRLWDGSNQPQHF	TGTGCCAGCAGTCGCCTGTGGGACGGGAGCAATCAGCCCCAGCATTTT
-	TRBV9	TRBJ1-4	-	CASSVRGRDEKLFF	TGTGCCAGCAGCGTTCGGGGGCGGGACGAAAAACTGTTTTTT
TRBD2	TRBV7-9	TRBJ2-3	-	CASSFTSGGASSTDTQYF	TGTGCCAGCAGCTTCACGAGCGGGGGGGCTTCTAGCACAGATACGCAGTATTTT
-	TRBV19	TRBJ1-2	-	CASSPQASGYTF	TGTGCCAGTAGTCCCCAGGCATCTGGCTACACCTTC
TRBD1	TRBV5-1	TRBJ1-6	few	CASSLGGTGDSPLHF	TGCGCCAGCAGCTTGGGGGGGACAGGAGATTCACCCCTCCACTTT
-	TRBV6-6	TRBJ2-3	-	CASSYSNPDFADTQYF	TGTGCCAGCAGTTACTCGAATCCCGACTTCGCGGATACGCAGTATTTT
-	TRBV5-1	TRBJ1-2	-	CASSFLALFGRAEDIYGYTF	TGCGCCAGCAGCTTCTTAGCCCTATTCGGACGGGCGGAGGATATCTATGGCTACACCTTC
-	TRBV5-4	TRBJ1-1	once	CASSLVGVGFEAFF	TGTGCCAGCAGCCTAGTAGGAGTCGGATTTGAAGCTTTCTTT
-	TRBV19	TRBJ1-1	-	CASSMALADEAFF	TGTGCCAGTAGTATGGCCCTAGCTGATGAAGCTTTCTTT
-	TRBV11-2	TRBJ2-5	-	CASSFPQGGGKTQYF	TGTGCCAGCAGCTTCCCTCAGGGAGGAGGAAAGACCCAGTACTTC
TRBD2	TRBV18	TRBJ2-1	-	CASSPWTSGGGGDEQFF	TGTGCCAGCTCACCCTGGACTAGCGGGGGAGGTGGCGATGAGCAGTTCTTC
TRBD2	TRBV2	TRBJ2-3	once	CASTGLLGLAGAADTQYF	TGTGCCAGCACGGGGTTATTGGGCCTAGCGGGGGCCGCAGATACGCAGTATTTT
-	TRBV5-1	TRBJ1-6	-	CASSLEGVSTSYNSPLHF	TGCGCCAGCAGCTTGGAGGGGGTCTCAACCTCATATAATTCACCCCTCCACTTT
-	TRBV5-1	TRBJ2-7	few	CASSLDQRIEQYF	TGCGCCAGCAGCTTGGATCAGCGGATAGAGCAGTACTTC
-	TRBV14	TRBJ2-6	-	CASSSERSNVLTF	TGTGCCAGCAGCTCAGAGAGGTCCAACGTCCTGACTTTC
-	TRBV19	TRBJ2-7	-	CASSIGSKSSYEQYF	TGTGCCAGTAGTATAGGAAGTAAAAGCTCCTACGAGCAGTACTTC